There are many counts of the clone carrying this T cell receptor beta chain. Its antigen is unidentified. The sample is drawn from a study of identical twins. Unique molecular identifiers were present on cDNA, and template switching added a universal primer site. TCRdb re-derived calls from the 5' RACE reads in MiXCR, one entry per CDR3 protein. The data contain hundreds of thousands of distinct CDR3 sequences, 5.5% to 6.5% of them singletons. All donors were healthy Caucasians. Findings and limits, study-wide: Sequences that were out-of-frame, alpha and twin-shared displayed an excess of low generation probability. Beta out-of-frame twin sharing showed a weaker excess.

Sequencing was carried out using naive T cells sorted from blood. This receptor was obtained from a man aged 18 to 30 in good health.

CDR3 in amino acids: CSAKTGVWQPQHF. The DNA for the CDR3 is TGCAGTGCTAAAACAGGGGTCTGGCAGCCCCAGCATTTT. The chain employs TRBV20-1 and TRBJ1-5; 7 positions match TRBD1. The V and J ends lost 4 bases and 7 bases, in that order; junction bases with no gene match: 7. The CDR3 covers 13 residues. Germline V gene lookup returns CDR1 DFQATT and CDR2 SNEGSKA (reference sequence).